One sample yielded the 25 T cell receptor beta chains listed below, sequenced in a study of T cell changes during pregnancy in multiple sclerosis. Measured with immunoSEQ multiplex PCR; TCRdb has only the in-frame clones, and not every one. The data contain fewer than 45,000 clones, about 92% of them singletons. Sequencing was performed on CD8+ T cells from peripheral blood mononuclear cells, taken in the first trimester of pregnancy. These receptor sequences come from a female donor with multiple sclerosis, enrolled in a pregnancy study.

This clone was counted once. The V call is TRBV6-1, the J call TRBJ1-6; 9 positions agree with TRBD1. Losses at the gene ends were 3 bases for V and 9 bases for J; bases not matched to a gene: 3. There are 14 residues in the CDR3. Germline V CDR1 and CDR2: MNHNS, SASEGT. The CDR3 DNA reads TGTGCCAGCAGTGAGGGACAGGGCGGTTCACCCCTCCACTTT. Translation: CASSEGQGGSPLHF.

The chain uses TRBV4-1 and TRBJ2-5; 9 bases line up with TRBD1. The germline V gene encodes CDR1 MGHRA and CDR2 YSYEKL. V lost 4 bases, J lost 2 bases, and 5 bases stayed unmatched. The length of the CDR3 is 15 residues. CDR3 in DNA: TGCGCCAGCAGCCCGACGGACAGGGGTCAAGAGACCCAGTACTTC. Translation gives CASSPTDRGQETQYF.

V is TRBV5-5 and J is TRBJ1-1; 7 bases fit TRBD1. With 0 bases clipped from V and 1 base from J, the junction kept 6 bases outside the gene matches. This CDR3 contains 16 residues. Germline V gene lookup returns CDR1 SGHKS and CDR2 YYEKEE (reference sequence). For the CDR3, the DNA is TGTGCCAGCAGCTTGGAAGCGGACAGGAGGAACACTGAAGCTTTCTTT. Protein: CASSLEADRRNTEAFF.

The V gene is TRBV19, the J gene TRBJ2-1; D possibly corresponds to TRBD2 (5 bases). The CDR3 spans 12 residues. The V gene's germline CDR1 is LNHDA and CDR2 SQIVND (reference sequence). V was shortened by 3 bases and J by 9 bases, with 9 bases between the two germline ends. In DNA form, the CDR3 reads TGTGCCAGTAGTATCGTGGGGAGTGAGCAGTTCTTC. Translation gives CASSIVGSEQFF. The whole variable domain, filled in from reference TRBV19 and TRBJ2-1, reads DGGITQSPKYLFRKEGQNVTLSCEQNLNHDAMYWYRQDPGQGLRLIYYSQIVNDFQKGDIAEGYSVSREKKESFPLTVTSAQKNPTAFYLCASSIVGSEQFFGPGTRLTVL.

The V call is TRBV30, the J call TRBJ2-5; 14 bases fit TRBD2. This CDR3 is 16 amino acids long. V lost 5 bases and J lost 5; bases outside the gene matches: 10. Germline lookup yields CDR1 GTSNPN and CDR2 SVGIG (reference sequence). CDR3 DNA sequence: TGTGCCTGGGACCGAGGGACTAGCGGGAGAGGGGAGACCCAGTACTTC. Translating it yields CAWDRGTSGRGETQYF.

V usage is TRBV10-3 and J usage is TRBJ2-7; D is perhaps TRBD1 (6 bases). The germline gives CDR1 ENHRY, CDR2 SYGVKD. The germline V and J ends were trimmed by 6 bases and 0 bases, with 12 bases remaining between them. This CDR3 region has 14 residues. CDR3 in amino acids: CAIRTGTPSYEQYF. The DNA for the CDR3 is TGTGCCATCAGGACCGGGACACCCTCCTACGAGCAGTACTTC.

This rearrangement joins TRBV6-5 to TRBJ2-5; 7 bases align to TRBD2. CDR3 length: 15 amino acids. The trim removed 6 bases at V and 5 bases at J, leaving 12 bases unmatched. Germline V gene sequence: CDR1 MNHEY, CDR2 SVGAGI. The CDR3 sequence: CASRIGPLAAETQYF. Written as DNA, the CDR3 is TGTGCCAGCAGAATAGGGCCTCTAGCGGCGGAGACCCAGTACTTC.

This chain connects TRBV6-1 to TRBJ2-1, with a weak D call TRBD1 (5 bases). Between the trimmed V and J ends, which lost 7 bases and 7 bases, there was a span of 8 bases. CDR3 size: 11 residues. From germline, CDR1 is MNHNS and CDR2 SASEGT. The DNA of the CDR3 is TGTGCCAGCACAGGGATGAATGAGCAGTTCTTC. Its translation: CASTGMNEQFF.

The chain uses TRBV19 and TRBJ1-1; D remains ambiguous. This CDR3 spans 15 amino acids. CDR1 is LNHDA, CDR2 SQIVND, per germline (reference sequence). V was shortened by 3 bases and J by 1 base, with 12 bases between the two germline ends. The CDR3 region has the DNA TGTGCCAGTAGTATCGGGGAGGGCGGGAACACTGAAGCTTTCTTT. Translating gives CASSIGEGGNTEAFF. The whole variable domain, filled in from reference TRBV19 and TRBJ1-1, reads DGGITQSPKYLFRKEGQNVTLSCEQNLNHDAMYWYRQDPGQGLRLIYYSQIVNDFQKGDIAEGYSVSREKKESFPLTVTSAQKNPTAFYLCASSIGEGGNTEAFFGQGTRLTVV.

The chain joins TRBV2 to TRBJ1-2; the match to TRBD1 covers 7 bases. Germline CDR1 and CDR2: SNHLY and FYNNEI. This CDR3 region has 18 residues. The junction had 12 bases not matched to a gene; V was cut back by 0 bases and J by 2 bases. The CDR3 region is CASSEARPGGLPNYGYTF. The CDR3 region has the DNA TGTGCCAGCAGTGAAGCCCGGCCAGGGGGGTTGCCGAACTATGGCTACACCTTC.

The CDR3 bases are TGTGCCACCAGCAGAGATCTTGGACAGGGGGATGAAAAACTGTTTTTT. Residues: CATSRDLGQGDEKLFF. The rearrangement uses TRBV15 and TRBJ1-4; 10 bases match TRBD1. CDR3 size: 16 residues. CDR1 and CDR2 (germline): LNHNV, YYDKDF (reference sequence). J gave up 6 bases and V 0 bases, and 4 bases lay outside the gene matches.

The CDR3 loop is CASSLGLSGSSYNSPLHF. The CDR3 coding sequence is TGTGCCAGCAGCTTAGGCCTAAGTGGGAGCTCCTATAATTCACCCCTCCACTTT. The rearrangement links TRBV13 to TRBJ1-6; D gene uncertain. Germline CDR1 reads PRHDT; CDR2 reads FYEKMQ (reference sequence). V dropped 0 bases and J dropped 0 bases, with 12 bases sitting between them. The CDR3 covers 18 residues.

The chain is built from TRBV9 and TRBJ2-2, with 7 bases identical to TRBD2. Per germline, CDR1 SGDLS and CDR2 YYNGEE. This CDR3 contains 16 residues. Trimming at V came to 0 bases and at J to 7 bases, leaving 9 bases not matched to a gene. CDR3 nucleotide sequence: TGTGCCAGCAGCGTAGGGTCCCGACTAGCTGTCGGGGAGCTGTTTTTT. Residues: CASSVGSRLAVGELFF.

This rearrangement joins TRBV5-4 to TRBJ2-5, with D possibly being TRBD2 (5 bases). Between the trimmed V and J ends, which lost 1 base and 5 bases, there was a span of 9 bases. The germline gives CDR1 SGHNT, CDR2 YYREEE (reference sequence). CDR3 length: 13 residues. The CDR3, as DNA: TGTGCCAGCAGCTTGCTTGGGAGCGAGACCCAGTACTTC. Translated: CASSLLGSETQYF.

As DNA, the CDR3 is TGTGCCAGCAGCTCCAACAGCGGAGTCCCCAATGAGCAGTTCTTC. Protein product: CASSSNSGVPNEQFF. This chain connects TRBV27 to TRBJ2-1; D possibly corresponds to TRBD2 (5 bases). The CDR3 loop spans 15 amino acids. V shed 6 bases and J shed 6 bases, with 18 bases lying between them. Germline V gene data show CDR1 as MNHEY and CDR2 as SMNVEV (reference sequence).

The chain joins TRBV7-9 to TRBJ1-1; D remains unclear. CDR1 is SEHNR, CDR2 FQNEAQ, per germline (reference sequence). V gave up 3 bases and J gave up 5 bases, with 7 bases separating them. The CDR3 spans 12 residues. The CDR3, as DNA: TGTGCCAGCAGCTTCGAGGTGACTGAAGCTTTCTTT. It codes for CASSFEVTEAFF.

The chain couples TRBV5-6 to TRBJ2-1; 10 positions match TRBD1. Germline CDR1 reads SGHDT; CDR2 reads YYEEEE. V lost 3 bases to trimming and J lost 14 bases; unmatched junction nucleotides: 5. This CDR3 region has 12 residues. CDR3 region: CASSWGTGEEFF. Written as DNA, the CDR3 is TGTGCCAGCAGCTGGGGGACAGGGGAGGAGTTCTTC.

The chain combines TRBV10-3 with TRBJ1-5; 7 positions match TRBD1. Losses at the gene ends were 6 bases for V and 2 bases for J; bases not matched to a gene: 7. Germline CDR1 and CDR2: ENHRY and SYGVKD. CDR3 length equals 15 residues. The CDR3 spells CAISETGAGNQPQHF. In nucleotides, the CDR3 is TGTGCCATCAGCGAAACAGGGGCTGGCAATCAGCCCCAGCATTTT.

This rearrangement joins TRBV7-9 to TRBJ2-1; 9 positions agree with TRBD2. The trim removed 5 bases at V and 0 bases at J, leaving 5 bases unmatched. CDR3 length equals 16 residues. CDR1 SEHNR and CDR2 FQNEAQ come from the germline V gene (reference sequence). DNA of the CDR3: TGTGCCAGCAGCGGGGCGGGAGGGGTCTCCTACAATGAGCAGTTCTTC. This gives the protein CASSGAGGVSYNEQFF.

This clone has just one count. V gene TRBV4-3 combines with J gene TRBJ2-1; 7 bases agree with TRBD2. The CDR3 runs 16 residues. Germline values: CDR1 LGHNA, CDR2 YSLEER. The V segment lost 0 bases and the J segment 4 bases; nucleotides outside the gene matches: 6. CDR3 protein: CASSQDPSGYYNEQFF. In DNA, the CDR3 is TGCGCCAGCAGCCAAGATCCTAGCGGTTATTACAATGAGCAGTTCTTC.

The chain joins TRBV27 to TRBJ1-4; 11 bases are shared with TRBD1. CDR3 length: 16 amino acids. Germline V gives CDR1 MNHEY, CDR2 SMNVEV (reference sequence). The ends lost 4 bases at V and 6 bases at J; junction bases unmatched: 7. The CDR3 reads CASSSGTGGEYEKLFF. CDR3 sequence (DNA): TGTGCCAGCAGTTCCGGGACAGGGGGAGAATATGAAAAACTGTTTTTT.

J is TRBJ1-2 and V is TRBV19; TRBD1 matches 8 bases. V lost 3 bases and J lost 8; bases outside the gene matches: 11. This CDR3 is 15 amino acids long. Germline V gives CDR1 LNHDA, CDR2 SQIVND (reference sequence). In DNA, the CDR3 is TGTGCCAGTAGTATCACGGACAGGGCACCGAAAGGCTACACCTTC. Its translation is CASSITDRAPKGYTF.

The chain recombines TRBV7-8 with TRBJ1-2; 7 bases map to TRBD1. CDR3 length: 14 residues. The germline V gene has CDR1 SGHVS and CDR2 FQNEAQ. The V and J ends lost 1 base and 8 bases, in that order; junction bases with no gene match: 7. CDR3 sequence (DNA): TGTGCCAGCAGCTTAGTTGGACAGGTCCTCGGCTACACCTTC. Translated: CASSLVGQVLGYTF.

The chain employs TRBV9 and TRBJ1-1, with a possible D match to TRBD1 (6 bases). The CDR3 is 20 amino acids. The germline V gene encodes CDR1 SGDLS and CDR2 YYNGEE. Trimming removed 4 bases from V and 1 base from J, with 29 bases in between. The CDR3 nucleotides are TGTGCCAGCAGCCCAGATTGGGGTAGCAGGGGAAGGGCCGGGAACACTGAAGCTTTCTTT. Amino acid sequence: CASSPDWGSRGRAGNTEAFF.

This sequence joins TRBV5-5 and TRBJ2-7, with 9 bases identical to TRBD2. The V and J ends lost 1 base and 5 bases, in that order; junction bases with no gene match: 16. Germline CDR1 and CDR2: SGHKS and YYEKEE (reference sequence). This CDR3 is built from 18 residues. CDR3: CASSLRPGLAARGHEQYF. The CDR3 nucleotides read TGTGCCAGCAGCTTGAGGCCGGGACTAGCTGCCCGGGGACACGAGCAGTACTTC. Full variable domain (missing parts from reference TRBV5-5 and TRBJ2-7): DAGVTQSPTHLIKTRGQQVTLRCSPISGHKSVSWYQQVLGQGPQFIFQYYEKEERGRGNFPDRFSARQFPNYSSELNVNALLLGDSALYLCASSLRPGLAARGHEQYFGPGTRLTVT.